Included here is one T cell receptor (beta chain) sequence, with context. The sample belongs to a study of blood T cell repertoires in COVID-19. Study-wide context: COVID-19 samples collected from the United States, Italy and Spain covered acute and convalescent phases.

Sequenced by immunoSEQ multiplex PCR; TCRdb stores in-frame clones only, minus some. The table lists a few hundred thousand clones, 70% to 90% of them singletons. The V end was cut by 5 bases, the J end by 2 bases, with 13 bases between. Germline values: CDR1 SGHNT, CDR2 YENEEA. The CDR3 covers 15 residues. The Seattle patients joined while their infection was active and were tracked longitudinally afterward. The sample was peripheral blood. The chain recombines TRBV11-3 with TRBJ2-1; the D gene is possibly TRBD2 (6 bases). The source of this sequence is a woman in her sixties or seventies with COVID-19, enrolled during active disease. In DNA form, the CDR3 reads TGTGCCAGCAGCCCGCGACTAGGAACCTACAATGAGCAGTTCTTC. Protein product: CASSPRLGTYNEQFF.